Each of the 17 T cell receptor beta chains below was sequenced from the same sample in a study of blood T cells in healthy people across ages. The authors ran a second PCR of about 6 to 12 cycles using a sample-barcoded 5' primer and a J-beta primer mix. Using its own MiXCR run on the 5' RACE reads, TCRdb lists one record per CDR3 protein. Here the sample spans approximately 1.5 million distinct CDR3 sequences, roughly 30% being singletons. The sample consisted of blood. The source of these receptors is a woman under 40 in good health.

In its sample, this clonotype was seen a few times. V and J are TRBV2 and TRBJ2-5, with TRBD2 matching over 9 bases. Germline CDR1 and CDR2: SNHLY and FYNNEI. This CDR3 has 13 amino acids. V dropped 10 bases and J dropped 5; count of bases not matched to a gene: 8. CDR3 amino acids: CATLGTSSETQYF. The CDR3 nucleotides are TGTGCCACGCTTGGGACTAGCTCGGAGACCCAGTACTTC.

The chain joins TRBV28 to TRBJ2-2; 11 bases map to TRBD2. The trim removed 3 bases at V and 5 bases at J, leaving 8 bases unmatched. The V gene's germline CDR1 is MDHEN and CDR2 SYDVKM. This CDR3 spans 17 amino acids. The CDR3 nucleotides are TGTGCCAGCAGTTTTGGCACTAGCGGGAGAGGGACCGGGGAGCTGTTTTTT. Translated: CASSFGTSGRGTGELFF. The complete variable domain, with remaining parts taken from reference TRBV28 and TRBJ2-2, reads DVKVTQSSRYLVKRTGEKVFLECVQDMDHENMFWYRQDPGLGLRLIYFSYDVKMKEKGDIPEGYSVSREKKERFSLILESASTNQTSMYLCASSFGTSGRGTGELFFGEGSRLTVL.

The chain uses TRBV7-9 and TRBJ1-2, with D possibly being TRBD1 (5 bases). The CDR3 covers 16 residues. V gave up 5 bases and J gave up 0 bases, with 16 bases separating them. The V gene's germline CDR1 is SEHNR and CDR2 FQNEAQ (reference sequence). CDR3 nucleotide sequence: TGTGCCAGCAGCAGAGACAGCCTAACTCCTAACTATGGCTACACCTTC. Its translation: CASSRDSLTPNYGYTF.

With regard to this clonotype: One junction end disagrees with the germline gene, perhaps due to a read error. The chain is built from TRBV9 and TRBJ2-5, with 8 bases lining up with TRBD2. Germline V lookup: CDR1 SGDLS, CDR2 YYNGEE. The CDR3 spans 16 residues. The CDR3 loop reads CAGSPGLAGGRETQYF. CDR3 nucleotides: TGTGCCGGCAGCCCTGGCCTGGCGGGGGGCCGGGAGACCCAGTACTTC.

CDR3 in DNA: TGTGCCAGCAGCCCAGCCCCAGACGATGGACCGACAGGGCATCGAGCCACCGGGGAGCTGTTTTTT. This sequence encodes CASSPAPDDGPTGHRATGELFF. The chain uses TRBV11-2 and TRBJ2-2, with 7 bases that match TRBD1. With V trimmed by 5 bases and J by 4 bases, 28 bases remained unmatched. This CDR3 is 22 amino acids long. Per the germline V gene, CDR1 is SGHAT and CDR2 is FQNNGV.

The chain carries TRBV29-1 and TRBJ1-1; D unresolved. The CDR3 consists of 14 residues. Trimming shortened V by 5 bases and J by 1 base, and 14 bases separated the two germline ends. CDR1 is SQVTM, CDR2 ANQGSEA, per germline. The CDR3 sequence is CSVRTGPTNTEAFF. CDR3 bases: TGCAGCGTTAGGACCGGCCCTACGAACACTGAAGCTTTCTTT. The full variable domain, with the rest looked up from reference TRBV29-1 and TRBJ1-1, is SAVISQKPSRDICQRGTSLTIQCQVDSQVTMMFWYRQQPGQSLTLIATANQGSEATYESGFVIDKFPISRPNLTFSTLTVSNMSPEDSSIYLCSVRTGPTNTEAFFGQGTRLTVV.

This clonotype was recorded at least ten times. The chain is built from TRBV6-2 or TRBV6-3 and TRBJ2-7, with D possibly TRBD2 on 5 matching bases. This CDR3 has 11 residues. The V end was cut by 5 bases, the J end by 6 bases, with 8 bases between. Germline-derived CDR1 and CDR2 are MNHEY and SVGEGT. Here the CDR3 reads CASSGEGEQYF. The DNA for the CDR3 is TGTGCCAGCAGTGGTGAGGGCGAGCAGTACTTC.

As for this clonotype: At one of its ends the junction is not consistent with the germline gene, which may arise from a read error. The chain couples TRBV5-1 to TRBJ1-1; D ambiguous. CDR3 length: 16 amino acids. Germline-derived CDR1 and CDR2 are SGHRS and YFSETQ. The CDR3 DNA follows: TGCGCCAGCAGCTTAATTATTGGCGGGAAGAACGCTGAAGCTTTCTTT. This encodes CASSLIIGGKNAEAFF. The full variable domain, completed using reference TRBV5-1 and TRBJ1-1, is KAGVTQTPRYLIKTRGQQVTLSCSPISGHRSVSWYQQTPGQGLQFLFEYFSETQRNKGNFPGRFSGRQFSNSRSEMNVSTLELGDSALYLCASSLIIGGKNAEAFFGQGTRLTVV.

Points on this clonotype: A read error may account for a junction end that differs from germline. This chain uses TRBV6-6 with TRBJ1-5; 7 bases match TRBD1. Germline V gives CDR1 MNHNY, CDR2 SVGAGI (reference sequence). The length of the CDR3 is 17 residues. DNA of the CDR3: TGTGCCGGCAGTCCATCCCGCGACAACAGGGGTAATCAGCCCCAGCATTTT. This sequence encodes CAGSPSRDNRGNQPQHF.

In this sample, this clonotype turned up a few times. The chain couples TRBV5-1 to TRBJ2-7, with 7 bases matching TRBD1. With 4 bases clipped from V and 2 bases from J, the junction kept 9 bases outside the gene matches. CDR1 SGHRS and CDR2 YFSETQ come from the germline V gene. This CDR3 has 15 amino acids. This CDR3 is CASSTYRDSTYEQYF. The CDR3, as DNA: TGCGCCAGCAGCACCTACCGGGACAGTACCTACGAGCAGTACTTC. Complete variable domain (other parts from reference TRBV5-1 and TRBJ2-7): KAGVTQTPRYLIKTRGQQVTLSCSPISGHRSVSWYQQTPGQGLQFLFEYFSETQRNKGNFPGRFSGRQFSNSRSEMNVSTLELGDSALYLCASSTYRDSTYEQYFGPGTRLTVT.

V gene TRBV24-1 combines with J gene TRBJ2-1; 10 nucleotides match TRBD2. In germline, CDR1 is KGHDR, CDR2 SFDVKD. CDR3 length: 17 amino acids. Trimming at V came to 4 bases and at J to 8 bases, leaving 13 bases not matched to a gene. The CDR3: CATSEDGLAEGGHEQFF. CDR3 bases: TGTGCCACCAGTGAGGACGGACTAGCGGAAGGCGGGCATGAGCAGTTCTTC.

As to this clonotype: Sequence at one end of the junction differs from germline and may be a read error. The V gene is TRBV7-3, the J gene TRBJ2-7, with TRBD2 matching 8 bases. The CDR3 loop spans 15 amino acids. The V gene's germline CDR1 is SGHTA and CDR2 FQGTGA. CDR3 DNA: TGTGCCAGCAGCGTAGGGGGACTAGGATCCTACGACCAGTACTTC. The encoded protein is CASSVGGLGSYDQYF.

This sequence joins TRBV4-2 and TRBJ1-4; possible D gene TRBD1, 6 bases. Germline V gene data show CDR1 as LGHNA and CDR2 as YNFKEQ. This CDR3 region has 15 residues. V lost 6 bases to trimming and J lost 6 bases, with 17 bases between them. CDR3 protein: CASRHTPRGDEKLFF. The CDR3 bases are TGTGCCAGCAGACACACTCCCAGGGGTGATGAAAAACTGTTTTTT.

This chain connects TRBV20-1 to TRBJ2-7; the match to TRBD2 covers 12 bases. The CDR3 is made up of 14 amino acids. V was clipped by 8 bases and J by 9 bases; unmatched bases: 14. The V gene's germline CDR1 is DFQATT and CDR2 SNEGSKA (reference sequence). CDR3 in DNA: TGCAGTCCCCAACCGGCTAGCGGGAGGGTGGGGCAGTACTTC. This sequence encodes CSPQPASGRVGQYF.

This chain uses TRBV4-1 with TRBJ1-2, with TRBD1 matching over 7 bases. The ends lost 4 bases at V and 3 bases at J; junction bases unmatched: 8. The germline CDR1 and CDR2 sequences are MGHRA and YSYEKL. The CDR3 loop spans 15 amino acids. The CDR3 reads CASSRRQGDYYGYTF. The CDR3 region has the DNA TGCGCCAGCAGCCGTCGACAGGGTGATTACTATGGCTACACCTTC.

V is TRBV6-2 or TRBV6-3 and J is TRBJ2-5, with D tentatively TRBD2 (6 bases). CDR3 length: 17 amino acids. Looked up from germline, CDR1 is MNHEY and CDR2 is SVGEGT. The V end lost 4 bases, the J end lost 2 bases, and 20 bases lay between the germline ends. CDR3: CASSFTLRGKEQETQYF. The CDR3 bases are TGTGCCAGCAGTTTTACGCTGCGGGGTAAAGAACAAGAGACCCAGTACTTC.

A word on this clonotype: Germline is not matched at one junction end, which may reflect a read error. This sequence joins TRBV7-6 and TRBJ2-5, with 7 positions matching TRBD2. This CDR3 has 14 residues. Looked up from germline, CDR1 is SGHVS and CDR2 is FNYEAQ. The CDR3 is CASGLMGGQETQYF. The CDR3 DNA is TGTGCCAGCGGCTTAATGGGGGGGCAAGAGACCCAGTACTTC.